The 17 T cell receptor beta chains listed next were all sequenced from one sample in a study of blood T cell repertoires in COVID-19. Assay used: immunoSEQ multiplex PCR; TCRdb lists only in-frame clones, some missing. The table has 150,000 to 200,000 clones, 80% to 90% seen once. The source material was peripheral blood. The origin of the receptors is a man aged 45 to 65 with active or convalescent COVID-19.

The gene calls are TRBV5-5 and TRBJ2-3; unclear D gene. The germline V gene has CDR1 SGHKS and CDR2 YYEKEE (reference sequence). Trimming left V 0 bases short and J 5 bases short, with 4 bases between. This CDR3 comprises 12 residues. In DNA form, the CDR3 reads TGTGCCAGCAGCTTGGAGAGAGATACGCAGTATTTT. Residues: CASSLERDTQYF.

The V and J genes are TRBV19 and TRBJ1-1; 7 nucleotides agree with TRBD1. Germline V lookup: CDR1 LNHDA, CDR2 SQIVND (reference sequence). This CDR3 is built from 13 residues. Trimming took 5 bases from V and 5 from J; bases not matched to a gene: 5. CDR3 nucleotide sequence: TGTGCCAGTAGTGATCAACAGGGGACTGAAGCTTTCTTT. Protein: CASSDQQGTEAFF.

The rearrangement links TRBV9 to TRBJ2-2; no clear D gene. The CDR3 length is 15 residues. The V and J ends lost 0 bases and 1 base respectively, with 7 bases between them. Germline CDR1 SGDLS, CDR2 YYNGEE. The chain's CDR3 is CASSVGDKNTGELFF. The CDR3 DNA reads TGTGCCAGCAGCGTAGGAGACAAGAACACCGGGGAGCTGTTTTTT.

The CDR3 loop reads CASSARGGNTEAFF. DNA for the CDR3: TGTGCCAGCAGCGCCCGCGGGGGTAACACTGAAGCTTTCTTT. The rearrangement joins TRBV9 to TRBJ1-1, with D perhaps TRBD1 (5 bases). Germline CDR1 and CDR2: SGDLS and YYNGEE. Trimming took 3 bases from V and 2 from J, leaving 11 bases between them. CDR3 length: 14 amino acids. The full variable domain, with the rest looked up from reference TRBV9 and TRBJ1-1, is DSGVTQTPKHLITATGQRVTLRCSPRSGDLSVYWYQQSLDQGLQFLIQYYNGEERAKGNILERFSAQQFPDLHSELNLSSLELGDSALYFCASSARGGNTEAFFGQGTRLTVV.

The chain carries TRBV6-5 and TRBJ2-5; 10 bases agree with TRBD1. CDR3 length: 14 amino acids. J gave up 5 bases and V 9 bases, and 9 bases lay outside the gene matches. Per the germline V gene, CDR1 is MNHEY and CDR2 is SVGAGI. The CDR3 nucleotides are TGTGCCAGTGAGAAGGACAGGGGGTCGGAGACCCAGTACTTC. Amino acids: CASEKDRGSETQYF.

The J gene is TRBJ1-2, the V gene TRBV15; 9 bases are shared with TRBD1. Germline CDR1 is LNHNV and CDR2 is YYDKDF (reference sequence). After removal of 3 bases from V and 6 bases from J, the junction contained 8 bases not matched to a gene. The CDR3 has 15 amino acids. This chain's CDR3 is CATSSPGTGPDGYTF. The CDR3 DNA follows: TGTGCCACCAGCAGTCCCGGGACAGGGCCGGATGGCTACACCTTC.

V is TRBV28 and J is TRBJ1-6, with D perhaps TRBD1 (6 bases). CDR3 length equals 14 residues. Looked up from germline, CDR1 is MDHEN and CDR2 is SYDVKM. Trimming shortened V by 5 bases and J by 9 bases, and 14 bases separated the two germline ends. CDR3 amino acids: CASSPGQTVSPLHF. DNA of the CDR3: TGTGCCAGCAGTCCGGGACAAACTGTTTCACCCCTCCACTTT.

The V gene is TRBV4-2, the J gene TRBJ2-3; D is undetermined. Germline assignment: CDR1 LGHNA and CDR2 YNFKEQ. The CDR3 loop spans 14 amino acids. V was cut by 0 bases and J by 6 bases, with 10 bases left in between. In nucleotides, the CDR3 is TGTGCCAGCAGCCAAGAGAGTTCGAGTGATACGCAGTATTTT. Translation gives CASSQESSSDTQYF.

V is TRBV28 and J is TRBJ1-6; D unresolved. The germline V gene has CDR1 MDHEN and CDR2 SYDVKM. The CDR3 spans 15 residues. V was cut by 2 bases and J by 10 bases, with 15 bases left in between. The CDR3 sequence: CASSLEGDFRSPLHF. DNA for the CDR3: TGTGCCAGCAGTTTAGAGGGTGATTTTAGGTCACCCCTCCACTTT.

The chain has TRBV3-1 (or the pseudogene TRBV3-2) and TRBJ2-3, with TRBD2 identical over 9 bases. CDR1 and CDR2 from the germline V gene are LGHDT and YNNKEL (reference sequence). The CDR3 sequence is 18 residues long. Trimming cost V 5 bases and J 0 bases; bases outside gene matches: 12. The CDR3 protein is CASSLLRSGSLSTDTQYF. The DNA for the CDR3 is TGTGCCAGCAGCTTGCTTCGTAGCGGGAGTTTGAGCACAGATACGCAGTATTTT.

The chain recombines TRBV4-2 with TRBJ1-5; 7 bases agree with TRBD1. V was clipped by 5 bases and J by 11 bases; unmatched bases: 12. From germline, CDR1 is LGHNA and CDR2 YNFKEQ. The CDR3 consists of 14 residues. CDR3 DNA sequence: TGTGCCAGCAGCTCACAGGGGTCTAAAGAAGCCCAGCATTTT. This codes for CASSSQGSKEAQHF.

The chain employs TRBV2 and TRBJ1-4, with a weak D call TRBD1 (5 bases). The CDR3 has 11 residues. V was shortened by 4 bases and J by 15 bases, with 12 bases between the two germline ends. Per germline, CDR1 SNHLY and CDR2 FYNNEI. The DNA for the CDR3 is TGTGCCAGCAGTGTCTCCACGGGGGTGTTTTTT. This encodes CASSVSTGVFF.

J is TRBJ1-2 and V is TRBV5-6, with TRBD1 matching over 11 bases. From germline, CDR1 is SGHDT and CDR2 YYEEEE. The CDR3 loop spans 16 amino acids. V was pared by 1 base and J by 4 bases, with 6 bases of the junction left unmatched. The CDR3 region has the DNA TGTGCCAGCAGCTTGAGAATGGGACAGGGGGGCTATGGCTACACCTTC. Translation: CASSLRMGQGGYGYTF.

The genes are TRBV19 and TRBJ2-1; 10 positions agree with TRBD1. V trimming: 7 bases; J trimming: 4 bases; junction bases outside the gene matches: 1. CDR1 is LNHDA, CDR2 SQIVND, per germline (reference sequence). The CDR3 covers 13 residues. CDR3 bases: TGTGCCAGTAAGGGACAGGGGTACAATGAGCAGTTCTTC. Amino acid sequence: CASKGQGYNEQFF.

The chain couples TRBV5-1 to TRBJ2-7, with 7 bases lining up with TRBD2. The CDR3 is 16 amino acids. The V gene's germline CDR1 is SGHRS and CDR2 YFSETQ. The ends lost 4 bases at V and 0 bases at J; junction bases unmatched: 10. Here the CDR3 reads CASSRWLADLSYEQYF. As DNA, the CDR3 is TGCGCCAGCAGCCGGTGGCTAGCGGACCTCTCCTACGAGCAGTACTTC.

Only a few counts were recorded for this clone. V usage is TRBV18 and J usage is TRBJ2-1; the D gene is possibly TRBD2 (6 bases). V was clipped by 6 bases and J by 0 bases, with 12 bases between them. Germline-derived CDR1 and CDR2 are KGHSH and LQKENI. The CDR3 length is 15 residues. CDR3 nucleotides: TGTGCCAGCTCCCTGGGACTGGGCTCCTACAATGAGCAGTTCTTC. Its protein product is CASSLGLGSYNEQFF.

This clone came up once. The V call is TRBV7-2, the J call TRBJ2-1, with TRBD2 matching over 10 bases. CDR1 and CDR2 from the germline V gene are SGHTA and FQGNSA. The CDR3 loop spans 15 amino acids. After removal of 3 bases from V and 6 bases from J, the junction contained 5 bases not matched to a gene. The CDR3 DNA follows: TGTGCCAGCAGCTTTGGGACTAGCGTTCTCAATGAGCAGTTCTTC. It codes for CASSFGTSVLNEQFF.